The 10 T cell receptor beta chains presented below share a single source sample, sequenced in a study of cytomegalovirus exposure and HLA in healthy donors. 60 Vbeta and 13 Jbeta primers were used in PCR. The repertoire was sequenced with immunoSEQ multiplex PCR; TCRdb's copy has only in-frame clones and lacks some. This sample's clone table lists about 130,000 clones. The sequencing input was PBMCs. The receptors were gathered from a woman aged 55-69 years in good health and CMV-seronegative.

The CDR3 here is CASSQEGGNGYTF. The CDR3 region has the DNA TGTGCCAGCAGCCAAGAGGGGGGGAATGGCTACACCTTC. The rearrangement joins TRBV4-2 to TRBJ1-2; tentative D call: TRBD1 (5 bases). With 0 bases removed from V and 6 bases from J, the gap between germline ends came to 8 bases. Germline CDR1 reads LGHNA; CDR2 reads YNFKEQ. The CDR3 extends over 13 amino acids.

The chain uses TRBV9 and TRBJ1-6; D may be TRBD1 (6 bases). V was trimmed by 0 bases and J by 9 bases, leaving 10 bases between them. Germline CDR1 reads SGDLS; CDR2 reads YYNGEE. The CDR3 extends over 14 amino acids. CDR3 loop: CASSVGTVSSPLHF. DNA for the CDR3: TGTGCCAGCAGCGTAGGGACAGTTAGTTCACCCCTCCACTTT.

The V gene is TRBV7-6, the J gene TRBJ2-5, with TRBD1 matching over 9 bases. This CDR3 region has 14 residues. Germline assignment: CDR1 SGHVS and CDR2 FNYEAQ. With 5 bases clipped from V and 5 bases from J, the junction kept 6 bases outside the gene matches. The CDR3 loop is CASSQETGGETQYF. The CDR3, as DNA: TGTGCCAGCAGCCAAGAGACAGGGGGGGAGACCCAGTACTTC.

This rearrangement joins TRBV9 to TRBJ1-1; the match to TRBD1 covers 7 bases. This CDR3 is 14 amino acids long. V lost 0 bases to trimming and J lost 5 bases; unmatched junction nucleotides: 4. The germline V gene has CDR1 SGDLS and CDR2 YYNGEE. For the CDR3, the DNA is TGTGCCAGCAGCGTAGTCGGACAGGCAACTGAAGCTTTCTTT. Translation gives CASSVVGQATEAFF.

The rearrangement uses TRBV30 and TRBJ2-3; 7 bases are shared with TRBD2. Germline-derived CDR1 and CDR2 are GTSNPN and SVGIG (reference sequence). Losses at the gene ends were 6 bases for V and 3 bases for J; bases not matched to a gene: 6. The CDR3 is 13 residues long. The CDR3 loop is CACSGGSTDTQYF. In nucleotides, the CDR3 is TGTGCCTGTTCGGGAGGTAGTACAGATACGCAGTATTTT.

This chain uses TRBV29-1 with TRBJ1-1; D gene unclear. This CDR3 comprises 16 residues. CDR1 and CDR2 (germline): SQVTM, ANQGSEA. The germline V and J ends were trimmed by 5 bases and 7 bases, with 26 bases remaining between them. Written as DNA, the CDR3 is TGCAGCGTTCCGAATGATACTAGGACGGCACCGTTTGAAGCTTTCTTT. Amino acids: CSVPNDTRTAPFEAFF.

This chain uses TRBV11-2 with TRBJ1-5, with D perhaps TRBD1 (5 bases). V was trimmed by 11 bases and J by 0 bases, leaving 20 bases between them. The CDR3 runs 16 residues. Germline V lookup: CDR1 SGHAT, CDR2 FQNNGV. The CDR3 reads CAGSGRWGHSNQPQHF. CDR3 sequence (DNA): TGTGCCGGAAGCGGGCGATGGGGCCATAGCAATCAGCCCCAGCATTTT.

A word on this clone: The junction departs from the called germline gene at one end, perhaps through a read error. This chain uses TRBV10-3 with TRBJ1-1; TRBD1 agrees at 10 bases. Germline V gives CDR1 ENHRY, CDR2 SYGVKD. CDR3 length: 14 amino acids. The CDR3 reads CAVRQGATPTEAFF. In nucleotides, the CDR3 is TGTGCCGTCAGACAGGGGGCGACCCCCACTGAAGCTTTCTTT.

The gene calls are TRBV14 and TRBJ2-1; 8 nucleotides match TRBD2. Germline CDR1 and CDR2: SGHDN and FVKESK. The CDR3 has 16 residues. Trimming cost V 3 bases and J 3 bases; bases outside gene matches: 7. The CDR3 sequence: CASSQRAGVIYNEQFF. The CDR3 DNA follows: TGTGCCAGCAGCCAGAGAGCGGGAGTTATCTACAATGAGCAGTTCTTC. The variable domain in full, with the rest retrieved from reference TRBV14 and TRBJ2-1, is EAGVTQFPSHSVIEKGQTVTLRCDPISGHDNLYWYRRVMGKEIKFLLHFVKESKQDESGMPNNRFLAERTGGTYSTLKVQPAELEDSGVYFCASSQRAGVIYNEQFFGPGTRLTVL.

DNA of the CDR3: TGTGCCAGCTTGGTACAGGGGGACATTCAGTACTTC. As protein: CASLVQGDIQYF. The chain links TRBV2 to TRBJ2-4; TRBD1 matches 8 bases. The CDR3 covers 12 residues. Germline V gene data show CDR1 as SNHLY and CDR2 as FYNNEI. J was trimmed by 8 bases and V by 8 bases; bases with no gene match: 5.